The 5 T cell receptor beta chains listed next were all sequenced from one sample in a study of cytotoxic CD8 clonotypes in ibrutinib-treated CLL (dated by TCRdb to the early 2020s). Libraries were built with the immunoSEQ multiplex PCR assay. TCRdb stores this immuneACCESS table with in-frame sequences only. Part of the clones is absent; in the studies checked, under half of the shortfall reflects unresolved V genes, and no reason is known for the rest. This sample lists fewer than 40,000 clones; 55% to 80% were detected once. Roughly 7% of the sample belongs to the ten largest clones. The intended sense of this specimen's time point label: progressive disease on ibrutinib. The specimen comprised PBMCs, sampled at disease progression, from a patient treated with ibrutinib. The receptor source for this set is a human donor with chronic lymphocytic leukemia.

This chain uses TRBV7-8 with TRBJ1-4; TRBD1 might be the D (6 bases). Germline V gives CDR1 SGHVS, CDR2 FQNEAQ. Trimming removed 1 base from V and 0 bases from J, with 15 bases in between. This CDR3 region has 18 residues. CDR3 sequence: CASSLVVGTRATNEKLFF. CDR3 coding DNA: TGTGCCAGCAGCTTAGTTGTTGGGACAAGAGCAACTAATGAAAAACTGTTTTTT.

V is TRBV4-3 and J is TRBJ2-5, with D perhaps matching TRBD2 (5 bases). In germline, CDR1 is LGHNA, CDR2 YSLEER. Between the trimmed V and J ends, which lost 0 bases and 1 base, there was a span of 9 bases. The CDR3 runs to 15 residues. CDR3 DNA: TGCGCCAGCAGCCAAGAAACTGGGAGCCAAGAGACCCAGTACTTC. As protein: CASSQETGSQETQYF.

This clone showed up just a few times. This chain joins TRBV2 and TRBJ2-7, with 12 bases identical to TRBD2. Germline V CDR1 and CDR2: SNHLY, FYNNEI. CDR3 length: 18 amino acids. Trimming took 0 bases from V and 5 from J; bases not matched to a gene: 11. CDR3 nucleotides: TGTGCCAGCAGTGAAGCGTTTGGACTAGCGGGACCTCGCGACGAGCAGTACTTC. It specifies CASSEAFGLAGPRDEQYF. The full variable domain, in which reference TRBV2 and TRBJ2-7 provide the parts outside the CDR3, is EPEVTQTPSHQVTQMGQEVILRCVPISNHLYFYWYRQILGQKVEFLVSFYNNEISEKSEIFDDQFSVERPDGSNFTLKIRSTKLEDSAMYFCASSEAFGLAGPRDEQYFGPGTRLTVT.

The chain recombines TRBV11-1 with TRBJ2-5; 8 bases are a match to TRBD2. Germline V gives CDR1 SGHAT, CDR2 FQDESV (reference sequence). V lost 5 bases and J lost 5; bases outside the gene matches: 19. CDR3 length: 18 residues. As DNA, the CDR3 is TGTGCCAGCAGCCAATTAGAAGGGTTAGCGGGACCCGGGGAGACCCAGTACTTC. Its translation is CASSQLEGLAGPGETQYF.

As regards this clone: The sample has other DNA sequences that encode this CDR3 too. The chain carries TRBV4-3 and TRBJ2-1; no firm D call. The CDR3 spans 16 residues. Germline V lookup: CDR1 LGHNA, CDR2 YSLEER. V was trimmed by 0 bases and J by 1 base, leaving 10 bases between them. CDR3: CASSQESGFSYNEQFF. The CDR3, as DNA: TGCGCCAGCAGCCAAGAAAGTGGGTTTTCCTACAATGAGCAGTTCTTC.